The 14 T cell receptor beta chains reported below all come from one sample, sequenced in a study of cytotoxic CD8 clonotypes in ibrutinib-treated CLL. Clones were sequenced by immunoSEQ multiplex PCR, and TCRdb holds only the in-frame ones, with some missing. The table has roughly 180,000 clones, approximately 72% seen once. The sample consisted of PBMCs, taken after 24 months of ibrutinib treatment. These receptors were taken from a human donor with chronic lymphocytic leukemia.

The chain combines TRBV4-3 with TRBJ1-2; 8 bases match TRBD1. CDR1 and CDR2 (germline): LGHNA, YSLEER. The CDR3 contains 15 residues. Trimming cost V 1 base and J 8 bases; bases outside gene matches: 9. The CDR3 region has the DNA TGCGCCAGCAGCCAAGCAGGGACAGGTGGGGGCGGCTACACCTTC. Its protein is CASSQAGTGGGGYTF.

V gene TRBV25-1 combines with J gene TRBJ1-1; no firm D call. The CDR3 sequence is 16 residues long. The germline CDR1 and CDR2 sequences are MGHDK and SYGVNS. V lost 1 base and J lost 1, with 13 bases in between. The CDR3 DNA follows: TGTGCCAGCAGTGAATTCTATCTGGGGTCGAACACTGAAGCTTTCTTT. Its translation: CASSEFYLGSNTEAFF.

This chain links TRBV7-9 with TRBJ2-5; 8 nucleotides match TRBD1. CDR3 size: 14 residues. Germline V gene data show CDR1 as SEHNR and CDR2 as FQNEAQ (reference sequence). With V trimmed by 6 bases and J by 5 bases, 8 bases remained unmatched. The CDR3 loop is CASRSTGAFETQYF. CDR3 DNA: TGTGCCAGCAGGTCGACAGGGGCCTTTGAGACCCAGTACTTC.

This clone turned up a few times. The chain carries TRBV7-2 and TRBJ1-1; D uncertain. The CDR3 sequence is 12 residues long. In germline, CDR1 is SGHTA, CDR2 FQGNSA. V was pared by 4 bases and J by 2 bases, with 5 bases between. The CDR3 DNA is TGTGCCAGCAGCTACCTCAACACTGAAGCTTTCTTT. As protein: CASSYLNTEAFF.

This chain links TRBV4-2 with TRBJ2-1; 14 bases are shared with TRBD2. Looked up from germline, CDR1 is LGHNA and CDR2 is YNFKEQ. This CDR3 spans 20 amino acids. The J segment lost 6 bases and the V segment lost 3 bases, leaving 16 bases of the junction unmatched. The CDR3 region has the DNA TGTGCCAGCAGCCACCAACCCGGGACTAGCGGGAGTTCTGGGCCCAATGAGCAGTTCTTC. It codes for CASSHQPGTSGSSGPNEQFF.

The J gene is TRBJ2-7, the V gene TRBV9; 8 bases are shared with TRBD2. After removal of 7 bases from V and 2 bases from J, the junction contained 8 bases not matched to a gene. The CDR3 length is 14 residues. The germline V gene encodes CDR1 SGDLS and CDR2 YYNGEE. CDR3 region: CASYRTSGTYEQYF. CDR3 coding DNA: TGTGCCAGCTATCGTACTAGCGGAACCTACGAGCAGTACTTC.

The chain has TRBV5-5 and TRBJ2-7, with 10 bases aligning to TRBD2. This CDR3 has 14 residues. Trimming took 1 base from V and 2 from J; bases not matched to a gene: 0. Germline CDR1 and CDR2: SGHKS and YYEKEE (reference sequence). The CDR3 bases are TGTGCCAGCAGCTTGAGCGGGGGGGCCTACGAGCAGTACTTC. The encoded protein is CASSLSGGAYEQYF.

This clone was recorded a few times. V is TRBV7-2 and J is TRBJ1-5; TRBD1 matches 9 bases. The CDR3 totals 16 residues. The V gene's germline CDR1 is SGHTA and CDR2 FQGNSA. Trimming removed 1 base from V and 7 bases from J; junction bases left unmatched: 8. DNA for the CDR3: TGTGCCAGCAGCTTAGAAGGGACAGGGAATGGACAGCCCCAGCATTTT. Amino acid sequence: CASSLEGTGNGQPQHF.

This clone was seen once. The chain carries TRBV11-3 and TRBJ2-2; 7 bases line up with TRBD2. Per germline, CDR1 SGHNT and CDR2 YENEEA. V lost 5 bases, J lost 0 bases, and 9 bases stayed unmatched. The CDR3 is 17 amino acids. CDR3 bases: TGTGCCAGCAGCCCGGGGGGAGGAAAGACGAACACCGGGGAGCTGTTTTTT. The encoded protein is CASSPGGGKTNTGELFF.

This clone was picked up one time. The J gene is TRBJ2-5, the V gene TRBV4-1; no clear D. Per the germline V gene, CDR1 is MGHRA and CDR2 is YSYEKL. The length of the CDR3 is 12 residues. V gave up 1 base and J gave up 4 bases, with 4 bases separating them. The CDR3 DNA follows: TGCGCCAGCAGCCAAGGCGGAGAGACCCAGTACTTC. The encoded protein is CASSQGGETQYF.

V usage is TRBV27 and J usage is TRBJ2-5, with D perhaps given as TRBD1 or TRBD2 (5 bases each). CDR1 and CDR2 (germline): MNHEY, SMNVEV (reference sequence). The CDR3 totals 15 residues. V gave up 0 bases and J gave up 4 bases, with 12 bases separating them. The DNA of the CDR3 is TGTGCCAGCAGTTTATCACCCCTGGGGGTAGAGACCCAGTACTTC. Translating gives CASSLSPLGVETQYF.

The chain employs TRBV10-3 and TRBJ1-1; D is uncertain. V lost 0 bases, J lost 1 base, and 9 bases lay in between. This CDR3 has 15 amino acids. From germline, CDR1 is ENHRY and CDR2 SYGVKD. The CDR3 reads CAISESGGKNTEAFF. CDR3 in DNA: TGTGCCATCAGTGAGTCCGGAGGGAAGAACACTGAAGCTTTCTTT.

The rearrangement links TRBV30 to TRBJ2-1; TRBD2 aligns across 9 bases. The CDR3 totals 14 residues. V lost 2 bases to trimming and J lost 9 bases; unmatched junction nucleotides: 8. CDR1 is GTSNPN and CDR2 is SVGIG in the germline V gene (reference sequence). The CDR3 reads CAWSWVAGEGEQFF. The CDR3, as DNA: TGTGCCTGGAGTTGGGTAGCGGGAGAGGGTGAGCAGTTCTTC.

The chain uses TRBV27 and TRBJ2-7; TRBD1 aligns across 10 bases. Germline CDR1 and CDR2: MNHEY and SMNVEV (reference sequence). Trimming at V came to 1 base and at J to 5 bases, leaving 5 bases not matched to a gene. The CDR3 has 15 residues. CDR3: CASSLLGDRGHEQYF. CDR3 coding DNA: TGTGCCAGCAGTTTATTGGGGGACAGGGGCCACGAGCAGTACTTC.